This TCR beta chain was identified during a study of response to subunit inactivated influenza vaccine. TCRdb recomputed calls from the RT-PCR reads with MiXCR, one row per CDR3 protein. The table records roughly 190,000 distinct CDR3 sequences, approximately 12% of them present only once. The CDR3 is 15 amino acids. Trimming pared 5 bases from V and 5 bases from J, leaving 18 bases between. Germline-derived CDR1 and CDR2 are SEHNR and FQNEAQ (reference sequence). These data were likewise used in another study, on T cells expressing NK-cell markers. That publication notes: The cDNA for TCR beta came from 5'RACE template switching with UMIs.

The material was CD8+ T cells sorted from PBMCs, obtained roughly 12 days after vaccination. The genes are TRBV7-9 and TRBJ2-5; a possible D gene is TRBD2 (5 bases). The origin of this receptor is a man aged 50-59 years who received an inactivated influenza vaccine. CDR3 sequence: CASSPIKSGYETQYF. CDR3 sequence (DNA): TGTGCCAGCAGCCCTATTAAGTCGGGATACGAGACCCAGTACTTC.